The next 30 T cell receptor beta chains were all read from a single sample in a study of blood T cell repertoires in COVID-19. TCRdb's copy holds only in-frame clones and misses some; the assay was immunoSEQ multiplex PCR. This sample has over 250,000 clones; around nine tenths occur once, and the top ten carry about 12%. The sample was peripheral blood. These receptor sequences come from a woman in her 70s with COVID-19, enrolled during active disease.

CDR3 sequence (DNA): TGTGCCAGCAAGGAGTTCACTGAAGCTTTCTTT. This encodes CASKEFTEAFF. V usage is TRBV12-3 or TRBV12-4 and J usage is TRBJ1-1, with D unclear. V lost 7 bases and J lost 4, with 7 bases in between. This CDR3 region has 11 residues.

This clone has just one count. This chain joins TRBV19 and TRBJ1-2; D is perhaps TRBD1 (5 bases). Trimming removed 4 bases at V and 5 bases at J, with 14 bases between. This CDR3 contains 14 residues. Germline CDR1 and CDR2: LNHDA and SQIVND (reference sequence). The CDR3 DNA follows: TGTGCCAGTAGTACCCCCGGACATCGATATGGCTACACCTTC. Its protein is CASSTPGHRYGYTF.

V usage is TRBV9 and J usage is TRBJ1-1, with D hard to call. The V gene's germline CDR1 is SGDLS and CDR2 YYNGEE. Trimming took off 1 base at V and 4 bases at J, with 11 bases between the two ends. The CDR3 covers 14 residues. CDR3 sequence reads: CASSVTGSSTEAFF. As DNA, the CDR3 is TGTGCCAGCAGCGTAACGGGGTCGAGCACTGAAGCTTTCTTT.

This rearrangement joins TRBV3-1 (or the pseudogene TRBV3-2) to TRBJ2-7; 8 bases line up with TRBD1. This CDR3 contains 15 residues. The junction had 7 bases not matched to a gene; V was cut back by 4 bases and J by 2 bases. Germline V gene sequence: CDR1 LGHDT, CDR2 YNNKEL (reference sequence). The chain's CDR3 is CASSPRTGNPYEQYF. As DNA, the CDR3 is TGTGCCAGCAGCCCCAGGACAGGGAACCCCTACGAGCAGTACTTC.

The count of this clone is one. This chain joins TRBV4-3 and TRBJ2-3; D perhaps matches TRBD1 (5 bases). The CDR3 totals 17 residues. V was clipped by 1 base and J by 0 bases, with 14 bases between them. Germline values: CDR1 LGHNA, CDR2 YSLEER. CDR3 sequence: CASSQGPSGISTDTQYF. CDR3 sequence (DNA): TGCGCCAGCAGCCAAGGGCCGTCAGGGATTAGCACAGATACGCAGTATTTT.

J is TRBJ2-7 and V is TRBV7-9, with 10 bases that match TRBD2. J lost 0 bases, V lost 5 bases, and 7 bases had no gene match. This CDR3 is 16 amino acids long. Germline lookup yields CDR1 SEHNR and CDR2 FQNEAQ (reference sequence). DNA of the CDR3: TGTGCCAGCAGCGCCACTAGCGGGGCGACCTCCTACGAGCAGTACTTC. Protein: CASSATSGATSYEQYF.

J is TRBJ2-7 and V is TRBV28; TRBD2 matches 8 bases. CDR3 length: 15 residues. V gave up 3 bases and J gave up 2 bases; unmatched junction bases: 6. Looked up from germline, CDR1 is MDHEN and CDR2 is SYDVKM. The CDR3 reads CASSFGGGRAYEQYF. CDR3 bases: TGTGCCAGCAGTTTTGGCGGGGGGCGAGCCTACGAGCAGTACTTC.

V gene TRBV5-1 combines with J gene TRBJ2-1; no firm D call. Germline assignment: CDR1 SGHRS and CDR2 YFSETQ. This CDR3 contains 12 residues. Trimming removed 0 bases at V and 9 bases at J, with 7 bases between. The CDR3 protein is CASSLAAGEQFF. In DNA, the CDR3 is TGCGCCAGCAGCTTGGCCGCCGGTGAGCAGTTCTTC. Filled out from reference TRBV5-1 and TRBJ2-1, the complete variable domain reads KAGVTQTPRYLIKTRGQQVTLSCSPISGHRSVSWYQQTPGQGLQFLFEYFSETQRNKGNFPGRFSGRQFSNSRSEMNVSTLELGDSALYLCASSLAAGEQFFGPGTRLTVL.

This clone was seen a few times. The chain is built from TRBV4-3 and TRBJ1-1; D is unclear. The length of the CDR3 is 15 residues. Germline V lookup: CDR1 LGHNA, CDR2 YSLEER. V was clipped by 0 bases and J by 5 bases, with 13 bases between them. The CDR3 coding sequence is TGCGCCAGCAGCCAAGAGGGTGAGGGCTTGACTGAAGCTTTCTTT. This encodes CASSQEGEGLTEAFF.

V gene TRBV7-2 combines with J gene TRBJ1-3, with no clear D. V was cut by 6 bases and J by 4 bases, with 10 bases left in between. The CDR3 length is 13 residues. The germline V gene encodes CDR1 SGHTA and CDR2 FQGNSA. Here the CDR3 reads CASSFSTGNTIYF. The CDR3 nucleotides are TGTGCCAGCAGTTTCAGTACAGGAAACACCATATATTTT.

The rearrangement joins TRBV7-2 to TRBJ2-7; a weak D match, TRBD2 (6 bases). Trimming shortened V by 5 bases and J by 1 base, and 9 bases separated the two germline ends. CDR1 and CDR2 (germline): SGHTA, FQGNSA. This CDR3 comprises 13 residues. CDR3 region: CASSALASYEQYF. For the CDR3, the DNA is TGTGCCAGCAGCGCCCTAGCGTCCTACGAGCAGTACTTC.

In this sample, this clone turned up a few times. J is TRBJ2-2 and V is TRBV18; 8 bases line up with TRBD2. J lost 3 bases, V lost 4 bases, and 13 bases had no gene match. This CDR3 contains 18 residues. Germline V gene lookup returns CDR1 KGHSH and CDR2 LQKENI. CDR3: CASSLLRTPGGDTGELFF. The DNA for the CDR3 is TGTGCCAGCTCACTCCTAAGGACTCCGGGAGGGGACACCGGGGAGCTGTTTTTT.

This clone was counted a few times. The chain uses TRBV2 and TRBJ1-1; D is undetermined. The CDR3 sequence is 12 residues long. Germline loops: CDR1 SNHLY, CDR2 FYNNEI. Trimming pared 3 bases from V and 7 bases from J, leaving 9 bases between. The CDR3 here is CASSESPYEAFF. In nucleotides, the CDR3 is TGTGCCAGCAGTGAGAGCCCGTATGAAGCTTTCTTT.

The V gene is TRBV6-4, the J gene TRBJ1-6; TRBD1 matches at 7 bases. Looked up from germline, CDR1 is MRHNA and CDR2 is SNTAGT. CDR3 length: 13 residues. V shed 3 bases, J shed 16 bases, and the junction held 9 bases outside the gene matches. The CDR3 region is CASSESSTGKLHF. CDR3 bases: TGTGCCAGCAGTGAATCCTCGACAGGGAAGCTCCACTTT.

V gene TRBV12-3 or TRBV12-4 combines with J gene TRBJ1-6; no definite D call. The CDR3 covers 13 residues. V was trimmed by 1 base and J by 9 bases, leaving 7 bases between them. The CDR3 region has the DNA TGTGCCAGCAGTTTAGAGGCGGGTTCACCCCTCCACTTT. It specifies CASSLEAGSPLHF.

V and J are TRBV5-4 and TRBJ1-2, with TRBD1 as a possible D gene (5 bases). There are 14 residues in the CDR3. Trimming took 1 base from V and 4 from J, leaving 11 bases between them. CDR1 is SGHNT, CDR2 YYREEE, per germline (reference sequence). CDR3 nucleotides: TGTGCCAGCAGCTTGAGCCGGACAATCTATGGCTACACCTTC. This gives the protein CASSLSRTIYGYTF.

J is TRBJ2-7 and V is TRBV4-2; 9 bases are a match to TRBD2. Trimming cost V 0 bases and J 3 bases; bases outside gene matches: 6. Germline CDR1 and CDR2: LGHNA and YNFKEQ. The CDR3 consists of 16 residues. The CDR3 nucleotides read TGTGCCAGCAGCCAAGAGGAGAGACTAGCGGACTACGAGCAGTACTTC. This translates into CASSQEERLADYEQYF.

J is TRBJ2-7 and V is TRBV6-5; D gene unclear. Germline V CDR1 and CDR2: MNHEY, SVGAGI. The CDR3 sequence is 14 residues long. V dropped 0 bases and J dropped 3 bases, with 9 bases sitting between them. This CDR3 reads CASSYSRALYEQYF. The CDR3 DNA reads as TGTGCCAGCAGTTACTCGAGAGCCCTCTACGAGCAGTACTTC.

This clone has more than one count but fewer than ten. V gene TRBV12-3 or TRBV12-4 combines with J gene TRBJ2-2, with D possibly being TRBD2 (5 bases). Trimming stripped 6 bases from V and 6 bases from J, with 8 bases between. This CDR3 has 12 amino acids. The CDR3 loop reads CASRGSPGELFF. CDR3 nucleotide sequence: TGTGCCAGCAGGGGGAGCCCCGGGGAGCTGTTTTTT.

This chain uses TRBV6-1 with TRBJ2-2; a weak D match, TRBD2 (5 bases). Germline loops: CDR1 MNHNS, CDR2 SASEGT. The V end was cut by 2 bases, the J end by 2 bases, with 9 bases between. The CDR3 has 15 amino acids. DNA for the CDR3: TGTGCCAGCAGTGAACGCCGGGATAACACCGGGGAGCTGTTTTTT. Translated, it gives CASSERRDNTGELFF.

CDR3 residues: CASRAPGYSEKLFF. DNA for the CDR3: TGTGCCAGCAGGGCCCCGGGGTATAGTGAAAAACTGTTTTTT. This sequence joins TRBV21-1 and TRBJ1-4. TRBV21-1 is termed a pseudogene. CDR3 length: 14 amino acids.

CDR3 sequence: CATSREQGATNEKLFF. The DNA of the CDR3 is TGTGCCACCAGCAGAGAACAGGGGGCTACTAATGAAAAACTGTTTTTT. The chain employs TRBV15 and TRBJ1-4; 9 positions agree with TRBD1. CDR1 LNHNV and CDR2 YYDKDF come from the germline V gene (reference sequence). V lost 0 bases to trimming and J lost 2 bases; unmatched junction nucleotides: 1. The CDR3 loop spans 16 amino acids.

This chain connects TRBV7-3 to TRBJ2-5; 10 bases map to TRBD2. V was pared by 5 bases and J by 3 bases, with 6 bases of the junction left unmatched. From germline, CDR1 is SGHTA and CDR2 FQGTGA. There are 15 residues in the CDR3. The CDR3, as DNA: TGTGCCAGCAGCCCTCACGGGACTAGCGAAGAGACCCAGTACTTC. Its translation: CASSPHGTSEETQYF.

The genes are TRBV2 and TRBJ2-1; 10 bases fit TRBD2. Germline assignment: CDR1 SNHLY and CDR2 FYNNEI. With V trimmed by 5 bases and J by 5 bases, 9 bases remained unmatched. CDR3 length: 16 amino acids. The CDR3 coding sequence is TGTGCCAGCAGTCCTAGCGGGGGCACGGTGGACAATGAGCAGTTCTTC. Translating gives CASSPSGGTVDNEQFF.

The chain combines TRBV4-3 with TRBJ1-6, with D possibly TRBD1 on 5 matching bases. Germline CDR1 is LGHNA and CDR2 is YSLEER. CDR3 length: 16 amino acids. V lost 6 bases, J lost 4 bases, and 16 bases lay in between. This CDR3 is CASRADSAGYNSPLHF. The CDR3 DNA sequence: TGCGCCAGCAGGGCCGACAGCGCCGGATATAATTCACCCCTCCACTTT.

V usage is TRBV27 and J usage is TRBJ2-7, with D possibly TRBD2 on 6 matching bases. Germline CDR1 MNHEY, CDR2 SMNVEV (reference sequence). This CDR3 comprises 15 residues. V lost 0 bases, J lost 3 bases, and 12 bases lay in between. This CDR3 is CASSLSRGSHYEQYF. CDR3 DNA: TGTGCCAGCAGTTTATCGCGGGGAAGTCACTACGAGCAGTACTTC.

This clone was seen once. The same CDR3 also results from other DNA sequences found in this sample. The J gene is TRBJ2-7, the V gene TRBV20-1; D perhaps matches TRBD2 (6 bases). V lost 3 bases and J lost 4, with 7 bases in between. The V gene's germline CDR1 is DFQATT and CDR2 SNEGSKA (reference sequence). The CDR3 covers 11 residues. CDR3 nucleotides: TGCAGTGCTAGCGGGGGATACGAGCAGTACTTC. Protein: CSASGGYEQYF.

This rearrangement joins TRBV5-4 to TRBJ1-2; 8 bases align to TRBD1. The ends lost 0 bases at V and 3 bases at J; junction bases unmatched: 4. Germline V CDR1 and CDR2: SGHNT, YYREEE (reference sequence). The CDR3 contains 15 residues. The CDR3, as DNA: TGTGCCAGCAGCTTGGCCCAGGGGGCTTACTATGGCTACACCTTC. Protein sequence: CASSLAQGAYYGYTF.

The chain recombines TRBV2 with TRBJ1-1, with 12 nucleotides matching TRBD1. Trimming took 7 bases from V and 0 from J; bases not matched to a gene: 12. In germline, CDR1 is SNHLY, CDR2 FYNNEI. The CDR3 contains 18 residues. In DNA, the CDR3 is TGTGCCAGCAAAAATCCCGGGACAGGGGGCAACATGAACACTGAAGCTTTCTTT. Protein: CASKNPGTGGNMNTEAFF.

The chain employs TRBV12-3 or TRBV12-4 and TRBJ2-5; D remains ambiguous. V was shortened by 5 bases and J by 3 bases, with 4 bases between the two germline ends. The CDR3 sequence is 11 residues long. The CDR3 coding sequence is TGTGCCAGCAGTAGAGAAGAGACCCAGTACTTC. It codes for CASSREETQYF.